This T cell receptor (beta chain) was sequenced for a study of molecular identifiers for immune sequencing clone quantification. The germline V gene encodes CDR1 MDHEN and CDR2 SYDVKM. The CDR3 is 14 residues long. The germline V and J ends were trimmed by 6 bases and 10 bases, with 16 bases remaining between them. Based on a CD8+CD4-CCR7+CD45RA+ profile, naive CD8 T cells were sorted. The study, taken as a whole, reports: Jurkat TCR RNA from one cell was spiked into more than 800,000 naive cells, and it was reportedly detectable there.

This clonotype was counted many times. Its antigen is unidentified. TCR libraries were built in bulk with a published protocol and specific TCR primers. TCRdb ran MiXCR on the PCR reads and lists one entry per CDR3 protein. The sample contains about 630,000 distinct CDR3 sequences, around 25% of which appear only once. The sequence derives from a human donor in good health. Some libraries in this study had Jurkat cell RNA spiked in. Source material: naive CD8+ T cells from blood, with Jurkat cell RNA spiked in. Subset reported: FACS-sorted CD8+CD4-CCR7+CD45RA+ naive T cells. This chain joins TRBV28 and TRBJ1-6; D may be TRBD1 (5 bases). The CDR3, as DNA: TGTGCCAGCAGCACGAGGGAGGGACTCTCACCCCTCCACTTT. Encoded protein: CASSTREGLSPLHF.